The 9 T cell receptor beta chains below all came from one sample that was sequenced in a study of blood T cells in healthy people across ages. A second PCR of 7 to 11 cycles used a sample-barcoded 5' primer and a J-beta primer mix. Using its own MiXCR run on the 5' RACE reads, TCRdb lists one record per CDR3 protein. This table holds almost 300,000 distinct CDR3 sequences, 25% to 30% found once. Material: blood. The receptors originated from a woman in her 70s in good health.

The chain combines TRBV20-1 with TRBJ2-7; 8 nucleotides align to TRBD2. The junction had 6 bases not matched to a gene; V was cut back by 1 base and J by 4 bases. Per the germline V gene, CDR1 is DFQATT and CDR2 is SNEGSKA (reference sequence). The CDR3 is made up of 14 amino acids. The CDR3 loop is CSARAPSGSYEQYF. The CDR3 nucleotides read TGCAGTGCTAGAGCTCCCAGCGGGAGTTACGAGCAGTACTTC.

The genes are TRBV7-6 and TRBJ2-5; D possibly corresponds to TRBD2 (5 bases). CDR3 length: 14 residues. Germline assignment: CDR1 SGHVS and CDR2 FNYEAQ. The V end lost 5 bases, the J end lost 11 bases, and 21 bases lay between the germline ends. CDR3 residues: CASSTQVSSGEQYF. The CDR3, as DNA: TGTGCCAGCAGCACTCAGGTTTCCTCTGGGGAGCAGTACTTC.

This clonotype was counted many times. V gene TRBV9 combines with J gene TRBJ2-1; possibly TRBD2 for D (5 bases). This CDR3 is built from 16 residues. The germline CDR1 and CDR2 sequences are SGDLS and YYNGEE. Trimming stripped 4 bases from V and 0 bases from J, with 14 bases between. The CDR3 spells CASSPRSGSSYNEQFF. CDR3 DNA: TGTGCCAGCAGCCCCAGGAGCGGTAGCTCCTACAATGAGCAGTTCTTC.

This clonotype occurred a few times. The V call is TRBV20-1, the J call TRBJ2-3, with D uncertain. Germline V gene data show CDR1 as DFQATT and CDR2 as SNEGSKA (reference sequence). CDR3 size: 15 residues. Trimming took 3 bases from V and 2 from J, leaving 15 bases between them. CDR3 protein: CSASPSTAFTDTQYF. The CDR3 DNA follows: TGCAGTGCTAGTCCCTCCACGGCATTCACAGATACGCAGTATTTT.

The chain combines TRBV10-3 with TRBJ2-1, with D perhaps given as TRBD1 or TRBD2 (6 bases each). Trimming removed 3 bases from V and 10 bases from J, with 16 bases in between. This CDR3 has 14 amino acids. The germline CDR1 and CDR2 sequences are ENHRY and SYGVKD. In nucleotides, the CDR3 is TGTGCCATCAGTGAAGGAGCAAGGAGGGGGGAGCAGTTCTTC. Protein product: CAISEGARRGEQFF.

The chain recombines TRBV12-3 or TRBV12-4 with TRBJ1-6; the match to TRBD1 covers 7 bases. The CDR3 has 15 residues. Losses at the gene ends were 5 bases for V and 8 bases for J; bases not matched to a gene: 9. CDR3 DNA sequence: TGTGCCAGCAGTCGGCGACAGGGTGCGGATTCACCCCTCCACTTT. This encodes CASSRRQGADSPLHF.

The chain joins TRBV15 to TRBJ2-7, with D perhaps TRBD2 (6 bases). The CDR3 runs 15 residues. Per germline, CDR1 LNHNV and CDR2 YYDKDF (reference sequence). V was shortened by 3 bases and J by 4 bases, with 16 bases between the two germline ends. CDR3 residues: CATSRGGTSRYEQYF. The DNA for the CDR3 is TGTGCCACCAGCAGGGGTGGTACTAGCAGATACGAGCAGTACTTC.

The V call is TRBV6-2 or TRBV6-3, the J call TRBJ2-1, with D hard to call. There are 12 residues in the CDR3. V lost 2 bases to trimming and J lost 7 bases, with 6 bases between them. Germline V CDR1 and CDR2: MNHEY, SVGEGT. The CDR3 region is CASSYQVNEQFF. CDR3 nucleotides: TGTGCCAGCAGTTACCAGGTGAATGAGCAGTTCTTC.

This clonotype was detected a few times. The J gene is TRBJ1-1, the V gene TRBV5-4, with 8 bases matching TRBD1. Unmatched junction bases numbered 5, after V lost 3 bases and J lost 1 base. This CDR3 comprises 15 residues. Germline V gene data show CDR1 as SGHNT and CDR2 as YYREEE (reference sequence). In DNA form, the CDR3 reads TGTGCCAGCAGCTCAGAACAGGGGGGGAACACTGAAGCTTTCTTT. Residues: CASSSEQGGNTEAFF.